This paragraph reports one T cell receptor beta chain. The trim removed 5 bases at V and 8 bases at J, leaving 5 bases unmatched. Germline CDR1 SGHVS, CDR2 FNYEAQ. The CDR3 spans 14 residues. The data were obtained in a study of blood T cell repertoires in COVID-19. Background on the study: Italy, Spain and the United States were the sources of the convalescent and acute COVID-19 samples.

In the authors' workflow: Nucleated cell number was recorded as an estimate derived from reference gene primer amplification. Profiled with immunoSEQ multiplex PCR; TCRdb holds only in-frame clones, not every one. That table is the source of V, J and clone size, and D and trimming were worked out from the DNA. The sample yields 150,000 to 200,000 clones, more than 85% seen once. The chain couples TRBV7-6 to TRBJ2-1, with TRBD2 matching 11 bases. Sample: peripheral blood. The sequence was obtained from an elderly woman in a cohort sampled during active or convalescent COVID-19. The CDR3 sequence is CASSPLAGGDEQFF. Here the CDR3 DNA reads TGTGCCAGCAGCCCGCTAGCGGGGGGTGATGAGCAGTTCTTC.